The rows below give T cell receptor beta chains drawn from one sample of a study of beta chain features in type 1 diabetes. Here immunoSEQ multiplex PCR was the method, and the copy in TCRdb shows in-frame clones only, minus some. The sample lists 140,000 or so clones, 13% occurring once. The sequenced sample consisted of central memory CD4+ T cells from blood. The receptors stem from a man younger than 30 with type 1 diabetes. Each CDR3 is given without its conserved first and last residue. Rows give clone size only sometimes, using once, few, many, or a class for an expanded clone.

few,TRBV29-1,TRBJ1-2,SVEEQGLGGYT
.,TRBV2,TRBJ1-2,ASGDYGYT
few,TRBV18,TRBJ1-1,ASSRGTMNTEAF
.,TRBV30,TRBJ1-2,AWSGWETQANGYT
.,TRBV29-1,TRBJ2-7,SGTSGQNYEQY
many,TRBV29-1,TRBJ2-5,SVGEGTGETQY
.,TRBV29-1,TRBJ2-7,SVGEVGAYVEY
few,TRBV14,TRBJ2-5,ASSPSETQY
few,TRBV30,TRBJ1-3,AWSRGFTGNTIY
.,TRBV30,TRBJ2-2,AIYGGPGLSSGELF
.,TRBV11-3,TRBJ1-1,ASSLEANTEAF
many,TRBV29-1,TRBJ2-7,SGGTGSYEQY
.,TRBV6-5,TRBJ1-1,ASSYGGTMNTEAF
few,TRBV30,TRBJ1-4,AWTRNGNEKLF
.,TRBV5-1,TRBJ2-7,ASSFTVGAGSEQY
few,TRBV18,TRBJ2-3,ASSPWAGAHTDTQY
.,TRBV6-5,TRBJ1-2,ASRRQFNYGYT
.,TRBV27,TRBJ2-1,ASKVELSSYNEQF
few,TRBV19,TRBJ2-1,ASSLRTGGNEQF
.,TRBV6-5,TRBJ2-3,ASSYSKNLNTQY
many,TRBV7-9,TRBJ1-1,ASSADSMNTEAF
.,TRBV6-1,TRBJ2-1,ASIERQNNEQF
many,TRBV7-9,TRBJ2-5,ASTLAGGTYQETQY
.,TRBV20-1,TRBJ2-1,SARRANEQF
few,TRBV30,TRBJ1-5,AWRRDFSQPQH
few,TRBV6-6,TRBJ1-1,ASTKSHTGETEAF
few,TRBV11-3,TRBJ2-1,ASSLLEARDEQF
few,TRBV28,TRBJ1-1,ASSSRPGAGTEAF
few,TRBV18,TRBJ1-6,ASSPSLAGVNNSPLH
.,TRBV18,TRBJ1-1,ASSPPGGLNTEAF
.,TRBV19,TRBJ1-1,ATAFGGVTEAF
.,TRBV7-2,TRBJ1-4,ASSLSGVVEKLF
few,TRBV27,TRBJ2-3,ASSQTDTQY
.,TRBV5-6,TRBJ2-5,ASTRKGSQETQY
few,TRBV7-2,TRBJ1-1,ASSLGIEGTEAF
few,TRBV5-1,TRBJ1-5,ASSPHPANQPQH
.,TRBV23-1,TRBJ1-5,ASSQPRAGYNQPQH
.,TRBV28,TRBJ1-1,ASRRDAMNTEAF
few,TRBV5-1,TRBJ2-3,ASSDRTGRTDTQY
.,TRBV15,TRBJ2-5,AASRSTGVQETQY
many,TRBV7-9,TRBJ2-3,ASSLALGGPTDTQY
.,TRBV21-1,TRBJ1-5,ASNRDSAYSNQPQH
few,TRBV5-1,TRBJ2-2,ASSFEIQGAGELF
.,TRBV18,TRBJ2-5,ATGGYETQY